The T cell receptor (beta chain) under discussion was sequenced for a study of OX40 agonist ivuxolimab in advanced cancers. Study context: While on treatment, patients had intravenous ivuxolimab at 0.01 to 10 mg/kg every 2 weeks. Partial responses occurred in Three dose-escalation patients, one with hepatocellular carcinoma and two with cutaneous melanoma.

Produced via immunoSEQ multiplex PCR; TCRdb's table is partial and in-frame only. The data contain about 80,000 clones, more than 70% of them singletons. General study results and limits: The average count of expanded clones was higher among CD8+ T cells than among CD4+.

With respect to this clone: The target antigen is unknown.

This material consisted of CD4+ or CD8+ T cells sorted from blood, taken in a trial of the OX40 agonist ivuxolimab. This sequence originates from an adult with an advanced solid tumor such as melanoma, head and neck, liver or kidney cancer.

The CDR3 spells CASRPTGGENYGYTF. In nucleotides, the CDR3 is TGTGCCAGCAGACCGACAGGGGGCGAGAACTATGGCTACACCTTC. The chain combines TRBV28 with TRBJ1-2; 10 nucleotides line up with TRBD1. Germline trimming cut 6 bases from V and 2 bases from J; bases unmatched to any gene: 6. This CDR3 spans 15 amino acids. In germline, CDR1 is MDHEN, CDR2 SYDVKM.